Below are 29 T cell receptor beta chains sequenced from a single sample in a study of healthy donors' naive CD4 and CD8 T cells. Each TCR library used roughly 510 ng of total RNA and a linear amplification protocol. One entry per CDR3 protein results from TCRdb running MiXCR on the reads. The repertoire holds 150,000 to 200,000 distinct CDR3 sequences, with around 70% as singletons. Specimen: naive CD4+ and CD8+ T cells sorted from blood, pooled from several donors. The origin of the receptors is a pool of human donors in good health; the sample pools cells from several healthy donors.

V usage is TRBV6-2 or TRBV6-3 and J usage is TRBJ1-5; D gene uncertain. The ends were cut back, 5 bases at V and 0 bases at J, with 5 bases in the middle. Germline V CDR1 and CDR2: MNHEY, SVGEGT. The CDR3 length is 13 residues. The CDR3 nucleotides are TGTGCCAGCAGTGTTAATAGCAATCAGCCCCAGCATTTT. It encodes CASSVNSNQPQHF.

V is TRBV12-3 or TRBV12-4 and J is TRBJ1-5; perhaps TRBD1 as D (6 bases). Deletions cut 3 bases from V and 0 bases from J, with 24 bases between. CDR3 length: 20 residues. This CDR3 reads CASSFSDRTPERYSNQPQHF. CDR3 DNA sequence: TGTGCCAGCAGTTTTAGCGACAGGACCCCCGAGCGATATAGCAATCAGCCCCAGCATTTT.

J is TRBJ2-7 and V is TRBV12-3 or TRBV12-4; D remains ambiguous. This CDR3 contains 14 residues. With 6 bases removed from V and 3 bases from J, the gap between germline ends came to 15 bases. CDR3 nucleotides: TGTGCCAGCAGCCCAAGTAGGGTAGACTACGAGCAGTACTTC. Protein product: CASSPSRVDYEQYF.

The CDR3 region has the DNA TGTGCCAGCAGTTTTCGGGACCTCTATGGCTACACCTTC. As protein: CASSFRDLYGYTF. The chain joins TRBV6-5 to TRBJ1-2, with D maybe TRBD1 (5 bases). Trimming pared 4 bases from V and 4 bases from J, leaving 10 bases between. Germline V gives CDR1 MNHEY, CDR2 SVGAGI. This CDR3 region has 13 residues.

This chain connects TRBV20-1 to TRBJ2-1; 9 nucleotides line up with TRBD2. The V and J ends lost 3 bases and 0 bases, in that order; junction bases with no gene match: 6. Germline V gives CDR1 DFQATT, CDR2 SNEGSKA (reference sequence). The CDR3 totals 16 residues. This CDR3 reads CSARGLSGGSYNEQFF. The CDR3 coding sequence is TGCAGTGCTAGGGGTCTTAGCGGGGGCTCCTACAATGAGCAGTTCTTC.

The gene calls are TRBV13 and TRBJ2-6; 7 nucleotides match TRBD1. The CDR3 loop spans 21 amino acids. Unmatched junction bases numbered 22, after V lost 5 bases and J lost 3 bases. Germline values: CDR1 PRHDT, CDR2 FYEKMQ (reference sequence). The CDR3: CASSRLGYPETGPGGANVLTF. CDR3 nucleotides: TGTGCCAGCAGCCGATTGGGATATCCGGAGACAGGGCCAGGTGGGGCCAACGTCCTGACTTTC.

This sequence joins TRBV11-1 and TRBJ2-5, with D possibly matching TRBD2 (5 bases). The CDR3 contains 14 residues. Germline CDR1 reads SGHAT; CDR2 reads FQDESV (reference sequence). Deletions cut 1 base from V and 4 bases from J, with 10 bases between. CDR3 sequence (DNA): TGTGCCAGCAGCTTAGAGGAGGTTCGAGAGACCCAGTACTTC. Translated: CASSLEEVRETQYF.

V gene TRBV11-2 combines with J gene TRBJ1-1; D perhaps matches TRBD1 (6 bases). CDR1 and CDR2 (germline): SGHAT, FQNNGV. This CDR3 region has 14 residues. Trimming removed 5 bases at V and 2 bases at J, with 12 bases between. The CDR3 nucleotides read TGTGCCAGCAGCCCCATACAGGGAAACACTGAAGCTTTCTTT. It yields the protein CASSPIQGNTEAFF.

The chain links TRBV5-6 to TRBJ2-7; TRBD2 might be the D (5 bases). Between the trimmed V and J ends, which lost 1 base and 3 bases, there was a span of 8 bases. CDR1 and CDR2 from the germline V gene are SGHDT and YYEEEE. The CDR3 loop spans 13 amino acids. In nucleotides, the CDR3 is TGTGCCAGCAGCTTGTTGGAGGACTACGAGCAGTACTTC. Encoded protein: CASSLLEDYEQYF.

This clonotype was counted once. The chain couples TRBV6-5 to TRBJ2-1, with 8 bases that match TRBD2. Trimming took 0 bases from V and 9 from J; bases not matched to a gene: 16. CDR1 MNHEY and CDR2 SVGAGI come from the germline V gene. This CDR3 comprises 18 residues. The CDR3, as DNA: TGTGCCAGCAGTTACTCGCTAGCGGGCCAAGAGGAAGAGAGTGAGCAGTTCTTC. Its translation is CASSYSLAGQEEESEQFF.

The CDR3 DNA reads as TGCAGCGTTGAGGACTTAGCGGGAGCGGGAAATGAGCAGTTCTTC. Its translation: CSVEDLAGAGNEQFF. V is TRBV29-1 and J is TRBJ2-1, with 9 bases that match TRBD2. The CDR3 is 15 amino acids. With V trimmed by 3 bases and J by 7 bases, 10 bases remained unmatched. Germline values: CDR1 SQVTM, CDR2 ANQGSEA.

The chain joins TRBV12-3 or TRBV12-4 to TRBJ2-3; D is unresolved. Trimming stripped 2 bases from V and 0 bases from J, with 6 bases between. This CDR3 spans 14 amino acids. The CDR3 region is CASSLQSSTDTQYF. The CDR3 DNA reads as TGTGCCAGCAGTTTACAGTCTAGCACAGATACGCAGTATTTT.

V usage is TRBV15 and J usage is TRBJ2-5; D not certain. Per the germline V gene, CDR1 is LNHNV and CDR2 is YYDKDF (reference sequence). V lost 4 bases and J lost 5, with 11 bases in between. There are 13 residues in the CDR3. Here the CDR3 reads CATSKDVQETQYF. The CDR3 bases are TGTGCCACCAGCAAGGACGTACAGGAGACCCAGTACTTC.

V and J are TRBV30 and TRBJ2-7; 9 nucleotides agree with TRBD2. V gave up 1 base and J gave up 2 bases; unmatched junction bases: 6. Germline CDR1 reads GTSNPN; CDR2 reads SVGIG (reference sequence). This CDR3 is 15 amino acids long. CDR3 coding DNA: TGTGCCTGGAGTGGATTAGCGGGAGATGCCTACGAGCAGTACTTC. It encodes CAWSGLAGDAYEQYF.

This chain connects TRBV29-1 to TRBJ2-1; D possibly uses TRBD1 or TRBD2 (5 bases each). CDR3 length equals 15 residues. The V gene's germline CDR1 is SQVTM and CDR2 ANQGSEA. With 0 bases removed from V and 8 bases from J, the gap between germline ends came to 17 bases. CDR3 sequence (DNA): TGCAGCGTTGAAGACAGCAGCGGCAGGGTGGATGAGCAGTTCTTC. It codes for CSVEDSSGRVDEQFF.

V gene TRBV6-6 combines with J gene TRBJ2-7; the match to TRBD2 covers 10 bases. This CDR3 is 14 amino acids long. The V gene end was trimmed by 8 bases and the J gene end by 2 bases; junction bases not matched to a gene: 6. The V gene's germline CDR1 is MNHNY and CDR2 SVGAGI (reference sequence). The CDR3 region is CASAASGSPYEQYF. Here the CDR3 DNA reads TGTGCCAGCGCGGCTAGCGGGAGCCCCTACGAGCAGTACTTC.

This clonotype was seen once. V is TRBV29-1 and J is TRBJ2-1; TRBD1 agrees at 8 bases. The CDR3 is made up of 14 amino acids. V lost 6 bases, J lost 6 bases, and 10 bases stayed unmatched. Germline CDR1 and CDR2: SQVTM and ANQGSEA. For the CDR3, the DNA is TGCAGCGTGGGTTCAGGGGGCGCTTTCAATGAGCAGTTCTTC. Its translation is CSVGSGGAFNEQFF.

V gene TRBV21-1 combines with J gene TRBJ2-7; whether TRBD2, the table's D call, matches the DNA was not checked. TRBV21-1 is flagged as a pseudogene. The CDR3 totals 16 residues. As DNA, the CDR3 is TGTGCCAGCACCTTCTCGTGGCTAGCGGGTGCCTACGAGCAGTACGTC. This sequence encodes CASTFSWLAGAYEQYV.

V usage is TRBV19 and J usage is TRBJ2-1; perhaps TRBD1 as D (5 bases). This CDR3 region has 15 residues. Germline-derived CDR1 and CDR2 are LNHDA and SQIVND (reference sequence). V shed 4 bases and J shed 6 bases, with 16 bases lying between them. The CDR3 nucleotides are TGTGCCAGTAGTACTCCGTGGGCAGGGTCCAATGAGCAGTTCTTC. This encodes CASSTPWAGSNEQFF.

This chain uses TRBV5-6 with TRBJ1-2; tentative D call: TRBD1 (6 bases). CDR1 SGHDT and CDR2 YYEEEE come from the germline V gene. The CDR3 covers 14 residues. Trimming pared 4 bases from V and 4 bases from J, leaving 14 bases between. CDR3 sequence: CASSLDRVSYGYTF. CDR3 nucleotides: TGTGCCAGCAGCCTGGACAGAGTTTCCTATGGCTACACCTTC. Variable domain in full (rest from reference TRBV5-6 and TRBJ1-2): DAGVTQSPTHLIKTRGQQVTLRCSPKSGHDTVSWYQQALGQGPQFIFQYYEEEERQRGNFPDRFSGHQFPNYSSELNVNALLLGDSALYLCASSLDRVSYGYTFGSGTRLTVV.

V gene TRBV19 combines with J gene TRBJ1-1; D remains ambiguous. CDR1 and CDR2 (germline): LNHDA, SQIVND (reference sequence). The CDR3 spans 15 residues. Trimming shortened V by 7 bases and J by 1 base, and 16 bases separated the two germline ends. The CDR3 protein is CASNSPGWRNTEAFF. The CDR3 region has the DNA TGTGCCAGTAATTCCCCGGGGTGGAGGAACACTGAAGCTTTCTTT. The whole variable domain, remainder taken from reference TRBV19 and TRBJ1-1, is DGGITQSPKYLFRKEGQNVTLSCEQNLNHDAMYWYRQDPGQGLRLIYYSQIVNDFQKGDIAEGYSVSREKKESFPLTVTSAQKNPTAFYLCASNSPGWRNTEAFFGQGTRLTVV.

This clonotype showed up just once. The chain joins TRBV6-1 to TRBJ1-2; 9 nucleotides agree with TRBD1. V lost 1 base and J lost 2; bases outside the gene matches: 5. This CDR3 is built from 16 residues. The V gene's germline CDR1 is MNHNS and CDR2 SASEGT. CDR3 sequence (DNA): TGTGCCAGCAGTGAAGTGGGGACAGGGACCAACTATGGCTACACCTTC. Encoded protein: CASSEVGTGTNYGYTF.

The count of this clonotype is one. This rearrangement joins TRBV6-5 to TRBJ2-7; no reliable D call. The V and J ends lost 11 bases and 4 bases respectively, with 12 bases between them. The CDR3 has 11 amino acids. The germline CDR1 and CDR2 sequences are MNHEY and SVGAGI. CDR3 region: CAARDSYEQYF. For the CDR3, the DNA is TGTGCCGCAAGAGACTCTTACGAGCAGTACTTC.

V and J are TRBV29-1 and TRBJ2-1; 8 positions match TRBD1. The CDR3 is 15 residues long. The ends lost 6 bases at V and 4 bases at J; junction bases unmatched: 11. Germline CDR1 is SQVTM and CDR2 is ANQGSEA. This CDR3 reads CSVGQGRTLYNEQFF. The DNA for the CDR3 is TGCAGCGTCGGACAGGGAAGAACACTTTACAATGAGCAGTTCTTC.

This chain links TRBV29-1 with TRBJ2-5; D is possibly TRBD1 or TRBD2 (5 bases each). The CDR3 sequence is 14 residues long. Per germline, CDR1 SQVTM and CDR2 ANQGSEA. V lost 4 bases and J 4 bases, leaving 16 bases between the germline ends. For the CDR3, the DNA is TGCAGCGTTGTCCCGGGGCCCCCCGGAGAGACCCAGTACTTC. This sequence encodes CSVVPGPPGETQYF.

This clonotype appeared a few times. This chain uses TRBV27 with TRBJ2-4; D uncertain. Trimming left V 9 bases short and J 4 bases short, with 19 bases between. The CDR3 sequence is 15 residues long. In germline, CDR1 is MNHEY, CDR2 SMNVEV (reference sequence). The CDR3 sequence is CASSALSRSKNIQYF. Here the CDR3 DNA reads TGTGCCAGTAGTGCCCTATCCAGATCGAAAAACATTCAGTACTTC.

The rearrangement uses TRBV29-1 and TRBJ2-7, with 7 nucleotides matching TRBD2. The germline V gene has CDR1 SQVTM and CDR2 ANQGSEA. The CDR3 runs to 13 residues. The ends lost 6 bases at V and 6 bases at J; junction bases unmatched: 11. The CDR3 sequence: CSVSDRGRTEQYF. DNA for the CDR3: TGCAGCGTCTCGGACCGCGGGAGAACCGAGCAGTACTTC.

This rearrangement joins TRBV27 to TRBJ2-3; D call uncertain. Germline CDR1 is MNHEY and CDR2 is SMNVEV (reference sequence). Trimming stripped 5 bases from V and 6 bases from J, with 12 bases between. The CDR3 has 13 amino acids. The CDR3 sequence is CASSLVATDTQYF. The CDR3 coding sequence is TGTGCCAGCAGTCTGGTGGCTACTGATACGCAGTATTTT.

V is TRBV29-1 and J is TRBJ2-5; D uncertain. The V gene lost 3 bases and the J gene lost 5 bases, with 16 bases spanning the gap. CDR1 is SQVTM and CDR2 is ANQGSEA in the germline V gene. The CDR3 totals 14 residues. The CDR3 protein is CSVEGNGQRETQYF. In nucleotides, the CDR3 is TGCAGCGTTGAGGGTAACGGGCAGAGGGAGACCCAGTACTTC.